The 26 T cell receptor beta chains in this list originate from one sample, sequenced in a study of identical twins. TCRdb reprocessed the 5' RACE reads via MiXCR and lists one record per CDR3 protein. The table shows hundreds of thousands of distinct CDR3 sequences, with approximately 21% occurring only once. Separately, the same data were catalogued under a study of T cells expressing NK-cell markers.

Sequenced: PBMCs. The receptors come from a woman between 18 and 30 years old in good health.

This clonotype was recorded at least ten times. The germline gene is not matched at one end of the junction; a read error may be the cause. The chain combines TRBV9 with TRBJ1-1; a weak D match, TRBD1 (5 bases). From germline, CDR1 is SGDLS and CDR2 YYNGEE. There are 14 residues in the CDR3. CDR3 in amino acids: CASSVGGMNTEAFF. The CDR3 nucleotides read TGCGCCAGCAGCGTGGGGGGGATGAACACTGAAGCTTTCTTT.

This clonotype was seen a single time. The chain combines TRBV29-1 with TRBJ2-2; 9 nucleotides agree with TRBD1. This CDR3 spans 14 amino acids. J lost 6 bases, V lost 3 bases, and 5 bases had no gene match. The germline CDR1 and CDR2 sequences are SQVTM and ANQGSEA. CDR3 sequence: CSVEVGTGPGELFF. CDR3 DNA: TGCAGCGTTGAGGTTGGGACAGGGCCCGGGGAGCTGTTTTTT.

This clonotype was observed a handful of times. The chain couples TRBV12-3 or TRBV12-4 to TRBJ2-7; no firm D call. The CDR3 length is 12 residues. Trimming pared 5 bases from V and 7 bases from J, leaving 12 bases between. This CDR3 is CASSPSLREQYF. In nucleotides, the CDR3 is TGTGCCAGCAGTCCCTCCTTACGTGAGCAGTACTTC.

This chain uses TRBV12-3 or TRBV12-4 with TRBJ2-2, with no clear D. V shed 7 bases and J shed 7 bases, with 7 bases lying between them. The CDR3 sequence is 11 residues long. The CDR3 nucleotides read TGTGCCAGCATGTTAGGCGGGGAGCTGTTTTTT. It encodes CASMLGGELFF.

The V call is TRBV11-2, the J call TRBJ1-5; 7 bases are shared with TRBD1. Germline V gene lookup returns CDR1 SGHAT and CDR2 FQNNGV. V lost 1 base, J lost 6 bases, and 9 bases stayed unmatched. CDR3 length: 16 residues. The CDR3 here is CASSLGHRGGGQPQHF. CDR3 nucleotide sequence: TGTGCCAGCAGCTTAGGCCACAGGGGAGGAGGTCAGCCCCAGCATTTT.

This clonotype was picked up many times. The CDR3: CASSGTWWGTDTQYF. The DNA for the CDR3 is TGCGCCAGCAGCGGAACCTGGTGGGGCACAGATACGCAGTATTTT. This chain links TRBV5-1 with TRBJ2-3; no firm D call. V lost 4 bases and J lost 1, with 13 bases in between. CDR1 is SGHRS, CDR2 YFSETQ, per germline. CDR3 length equals 15 residues.

As regards this clonotype: A much larger clone lies a single base off, so this may be a read error. The chain joins TRBV12-3 or TRBV12-4 to TRBJ1-5, with 10 nucleotides matching TRBD1. V was clipped by 5 bases and J by 3 bases; unmatched bases: 1. The CDR3 sequence is 14 residues long. The CDR3 loop reads CASSGTGDNQPQHF. CDR3 coding DNA: TGTGCCAGCAGTGGGACAGGGGACAATCAGCCCCAGCATTTT.

This chain connects TRBV9 to TRBJ2-2; D not resolved. The V end lost 8 bases, the J end lost 8 bases, and 10 bases lay between the germline ends. This CDR3 comprises 11 residues. Germline CDR1 reads SGDLS; CDR2 reads YYNGEE. DNA for the CDR3: TGTGCCAGTGCACTCTCGGGGGAGCTGTTTTTT. Encoded protein: CASALSGELFF.

This chain connects TRBV10-3 to TRBJ1-6; 12 bases line up with TRBD1. The ends lost 9 bases at V and 11 bases at J; junction bases unmatched: 5. The CDR3 is 13 residues long. CDR1 is ENHRY and CDR2 is SYGVKD in the germline V gene. CDR3 DNA sequence: TGTGCCATTACCGGGACAGGGGGCCCACCCCTCCACTTT. This gives the protein CAITGTGGPPLHF.

This clonotype was detected only a few times. This sequence joins TRBV6-5 and TRBJ2-5; perhaps TRBD1 as D (5 bases). The CDR3 contains 13 residues. The germline V gene encodes CDR1 MNHEY and CDR2 SVGAGI. Trimming took off 2 bases at V and 4 bases at J, with 8 bases between the two ends. The CDR3 nucleotides are TGTGCCAGCAGTTACCGGCAGGGAGAGACCCAGTACTTC. This codes for CASSYRQGETQYF.

The chain links TRBV6-1 to TRBJ1-2; D gene uncertain. V lost 6 bases, J lost 4 bases, and 18 bases lay in between. The CDR3 has 15 amino acids. CDR1 and CDR2 from the germline V gene are MNHNS and SASEGT. The DNA for the CDR3 is TGTGCCAGCAGCCCGGACTCACCAGTGTTCTATGGCTACACCTTC. Translation: CASSPDSPVFYGYTF.

This clonotype was counted between two and nine times. CDR3 nucleotides: TGCAGCGGCCTAGCGATGGCCTACAATGAGCAGTTCTTC. It codes for CSGLAMAYNEQFF. J is TRBJ2-1 and V is TRBV29-1; the D gene is possibly TRBD2 (6 bases). The germline V gene has CDR1 SQVTM and CDR2 ANQGSEA. The V end was cut by 7 bases, the J end by 2 bases, with 12 bases between. This CDR3 has 13 amino acids.

This clonotype has only a few counts. One junction end does not reproduce the germline sequence, and a read error may be involved. The rearrangement links TRBV20-1 to TRBJ1-2; no definite D call. The CDR3 extends over 14 amino acids. Per germline, CDR1 DFQATT and CDR2 SNEGSKA (reference sequence). CDR3 sequence reads: CSAREQSPSYGYTF. The CDR3 DNA sequence: TGCAGTGCCAGAGAGCAGAGCCCGTCCTATGGCTACACCTTC.

In its sample, this clonotype was seen a few times. In DNA, the CDR3 is TGCAGTGCTGGGAACAAGGACGGATCTGGGGCCAACGTCCTGACTTTC. It translates to CSAGNKDGSGANVLTF. V gene TRBV20-1 combines with J gene TRBJ2-6; D is ambiguous. V lost 5 bases, J lost 1 base, and 15 bases lay in between. The CDR3 runs to 16 residues. CDR1 and CDR2 from the germline V gene are DFQATT and SNEGSKA (reference sequence).

This clonotype was counted between two and nine times. The chain has TRBV7-9 and TRBJ2-3; the match to TRBD1 covers 9 bases. The CDR3 has 15 amino acids. CDR1 and CDR2 from the germline V gene are SEHNR and FQNEAQ (reference sequence). Trimming took 4 bases from V and 4 from J; bases not matched to a gene: 6. CDR3 DNA: TGTGCCAGCAGCTCCGGGACAGGGATGCCAGATACGCAGTATTTT. Protein: CASSSGTGMPDTQYF.

The sample holds a few counts of this clonotype. This CDR3 reads CSASRSRDYQPQHF. CDR3 in DNA: TGCAGTGCTAGTAGGTCTCGAGATTATCAGCCCCAGCATTTT. The chain links TRBV20-1 to TRBJ1-5; no reliable D call. The CDR3 covers 14 residues. Trimming took off 3 bases at V and 5 bases at J, with 14 bases between the two ends. The germline CDR1 and CDR2 sequences are DFQATT and SNEGSKA (reference sequence).

This clonotype was seen only a few times. The genes are TRBV5-1 and TRBJ2-1; D not resolved. Germline CDR1 and CDR2: SGHRS and YFSETQ. This CDR3 contains 13 residues. V was trimmed by 1 base and J by 9 bases, leaving 11 bases between them. The CDR3 sequence: CASSLSSVFEQFF. Written as DNA, the CDR3 is TGCGCCAGCAGCTTGTCGTCGGTGTTTGAGCAGTTCTTC.

This clonotype occurred once. This sequence joins TRBV9 and TRBJ2-1; 8 bases match TRBD1. Germline-derived CDR1 and CDR2 are SGDLS and YYNGEE. V gave up 0 bases and J gave up 7 bases; unmatched junction bases: 6. The CDR3 covers 15 residues. DNA of the CDR3: TGTGCCAGCAGCGTAGAGGGACAGGCTTTAAATGAGCAGTTCTTC. This gives the protein CASSVEGQALNEQFF.

This chain connects TRBV20-1 to TRBJ1-4; a weak D match, TRBD1 (5 bases). This CDR3 spans 14 amino acids. From germline, CDR1 is DFQATT and CDR2 SNEGSKA (reference sequence). The ends were cut back, 6 bases at V and 4 bases at J, with 15 bases in the middle. In DNA, the CDR3 is TGCAGTGCCAACCCCGGGGCAGTTAATGAAAAACTGTTTTTT. As protein: CSANPGAVNEKLFF.

Only a few counts were recorded for this clonotype. This sequence joins TRBV24-1 and TRBJ2-1; TRBD1 is a possible D gene (6 bases). The germline CDR1 and CDR2 sequences are KGHDR and SFDVKD. V lost 1 base, J lost 10 bases, and 13 bases lay in between. The CDR3 consists of 14 residues. The CDR3 DNA reads as TGTGCCACCAGTGATTTTTCCAGGGGAAGCGAGCAGTTCTTC. This gives the protein CATSDFSRGSEQFF.

The gene calls are TRBV6-2 or TRBV6-3 and TRBJ2-1; D uncertain. The CDR3 runs to 16 residues. The germline V gene has CDR1 MNHEY and CDR2 SVGEGT. Trimming took off 0 bases at V and 0 bases at J, with 9 bases between the two ends. The CDR3 DNA sequence: TGTGCCAGCAGTTACTCCCCCGTCAGCTCCTACAATGAGCAGTTCTTC. Its translation is CASSYSPVSSYNEQFF.

The J gene is TRBJ2-3, the V gene TRBV9; possible D gene TRBD2, 6 bases. The CDR3 has 14 residues. Trimming stripped 3 bases from V and 3 bases from J, with 11 bases between. Germline CDR1 is SGDLS and CDR2 is YYNGEE. The CDR3 region is CASSASGVTDTQYF. The CDR3 DNA reads TGTGCCAGCAGCGCCTCGGGGGTGACAGATACGCAGTATTTT.

Concerning this clonotype itself: A single base separates this from a much larger clone, so it may be a read error. The chain links TRBV3-1 to TRBJ2-1; 11 bases map to TRBD2. The CDR3 is 16 residues long. CDR1 LGHDT and CDR2 YNNKEL come from the germline V gene (reference sequence). CDR3 sequence: CASSATTSGVYNEQIF. The CDR3 bases are TGTGCCAGCAGCGCAACGACTAGCGGGGTCTACAATGAGCAGATCTTC.

The chain links TRBV6-5 to TRBJ2-1, with D possibly TRBD1 on 6 matching bases. Germline CDR1 MNHEY, CDR2 SVGAGI. This CDR3 has 14 amino acids. Trimming removed 4 bases at V and 11 bases at J, with 18 bases between. CDR3 residues: CASSLTQGIGKQFF. CDR3 bases: TGTGCCAGCAGTTTAACCCAGGGGATTGGGAAGCAGTTCTTC.

The CDR3 DNA reads as TGTGCCAGCAGCCAAGACGCAGGACAGGAGGCCCACGAGCAGTACTTC. This sequence encodes CASSQDAGQEAHEQYF. The rearrangement uses TRBV3-1 and TRBJ2-7; 7 bases align to TRBD1. Germline lookup yields CDR1 LGHDT and CDR2 YNNKEL (reference sequence). This CDR3 contains 16 residues. The V segment lost 0 bases and the J segment 5 bases; nucleotides outside the gene matches: 10.

Only a few counts were recorded for this clonotype. The genes are TRBV5-1 and TRBJ1-4, with TRBD1 identical over 7 bases. Per the germline V gene, CDR1 is SGHRS and CDR2 is YFSETQ. J lost 3 bases, V lost 4 bases, and 9 bases had no gene match. This CDR3 has 16 residues. The CDR3 nucleotides read TGCGCCAGCAGCCAGACCCCGACAGGGCCTAATGAAAAACTGTTTTTT. Translation gives CASSQTPTGPNEKLFF. Looking up the rest from reference TRBV5-1 and TRBJ1-4 gives the full variable domain: KAGVTQTPRYLIKTRGQQVTLSCSPISGHRSVSWYQQTPGQGLQFLFEYFSETQRNKGNFPGRFSGRQFSNSRSEMNVSTLELGDSALYLCASSQTPTGPNEKLFFGSGTQLSVL.